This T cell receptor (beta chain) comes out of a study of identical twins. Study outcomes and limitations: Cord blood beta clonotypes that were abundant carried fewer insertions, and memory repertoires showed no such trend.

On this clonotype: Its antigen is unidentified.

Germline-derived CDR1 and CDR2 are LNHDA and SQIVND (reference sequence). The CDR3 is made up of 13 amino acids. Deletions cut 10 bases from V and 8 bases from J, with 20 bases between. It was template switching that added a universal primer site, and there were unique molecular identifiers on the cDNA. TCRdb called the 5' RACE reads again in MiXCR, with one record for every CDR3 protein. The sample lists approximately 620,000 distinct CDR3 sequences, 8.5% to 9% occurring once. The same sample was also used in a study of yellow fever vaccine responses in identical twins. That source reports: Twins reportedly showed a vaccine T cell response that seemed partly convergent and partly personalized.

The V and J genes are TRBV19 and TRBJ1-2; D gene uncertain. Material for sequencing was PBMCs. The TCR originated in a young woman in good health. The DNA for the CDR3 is TGTGCCACCAGTAAATCCTCCCCGGGAGGCTACACCTTC. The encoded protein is CATSKSSPGGYTF.